This TCR beta chain came from a study of long-term antiretroviral therapy in people with HIV. Germline V CDR1 and CDR2: MGHRA, YSYEKL. The CDR3 loop spans 15 amino acids. The V and J ends lost 6 bases and 1 base respectively, with 12 bases between them. The authors ran the immunoSEQ assay, v3.0, at survey level. Repertoires were generated with immunoSEQ multiplex PCR, while TCRdb's copy carries only in-frame clones and drops some. The sample contains around 19,000 clones, 85% to 95% of which appear only once. The rearrangement links TRBV4-1 to TRBJ1-4; perhaps TRBD1 as D (6 bases). The sequencing used unsorted PBMCs, collected 4.4 years after starting antiretroviral therapy. The sequence was collected from a woman in her forties or fifties with HIV. The CDR3 is CASRSTGLTNEKLFF. CDR3 sequence (DNA): TGCGCCAGCAGGTCTACAGGGCTAACTAATGAAAAACTGTTTTTT.